This T cell receptor (beta chain) was sequenced during a study of beta chain features in type 1 diabetes. Study information: No age, gender or cell yield differences were seen between patients and healthy donors.

Study-wide findings and caveats: Shorter TCRB CDR3s, moderately but significantly so, marked every one of the four CD4+ subsets in Type 1 diabetes patients. Naive, central memory and Treg TCRB repertoires appeared more alike in patients than in healthy donors. Diminished insertions and augmented deletions at VDJ junctions characterized type 1 diabetes patients.

All of the isolated RNA was reverse transcribed, so expressed TCRB transcripts were sequenced. Mean read depth for naive, central memory and regulatory T cell samples was approximately 3.57 million reads. Measured with immunoSEQ multiplex PCR; TCRdb has only the in-frame clones, and not every one. Among 600,000 to 700,000 clones, around 12% were seen once, and the ten largest hold more than 0.1%. This clone was seen more than once but under ten times. Its target is unknown. This sequence originates from a man aged 25-45 years with type 1 diabetes. Input material: naive CD4+ T cells from blood.

The DNA of the CDR3 is TGTGCCAGCAGCCCCAGGGAGGGGACTCAGCCCCAGCATTTT. Protein: CASSPREGTQPQHF. V is TRBV7-9 and J is TRBJ1-5; a weak D match, TRBD1 (5 bases). CDR3 length equals 14 residues. Trimming removed 5 bases at V and 6 bases at J, with 14 bases between. Germline CDR1 and CDR2: SEHNR and FQNEAQ (reference sequence).